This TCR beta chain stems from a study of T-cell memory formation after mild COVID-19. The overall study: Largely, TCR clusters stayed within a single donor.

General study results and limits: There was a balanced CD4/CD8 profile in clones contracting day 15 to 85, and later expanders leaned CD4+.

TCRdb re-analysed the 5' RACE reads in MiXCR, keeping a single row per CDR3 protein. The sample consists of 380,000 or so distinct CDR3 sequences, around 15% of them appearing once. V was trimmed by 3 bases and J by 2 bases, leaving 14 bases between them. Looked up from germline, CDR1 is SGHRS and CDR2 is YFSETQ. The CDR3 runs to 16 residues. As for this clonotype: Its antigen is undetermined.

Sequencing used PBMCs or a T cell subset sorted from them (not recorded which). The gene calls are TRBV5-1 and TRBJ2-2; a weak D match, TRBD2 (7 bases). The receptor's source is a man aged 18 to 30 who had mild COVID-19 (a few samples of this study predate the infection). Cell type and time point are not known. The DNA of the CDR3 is TGCGCCAGCAGCTACGGGGGGACACTAAACACCGGGGAGCTGTTTTTT. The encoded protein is CASSYGGTLNTGELFF.